Listed below are T cell receptor beta chains from one sample, sequenced in a study of beta chain features in type 1 diabetes. Sequencing was performed with immunoSEQ multiplex PCR; in TCRdb, only in-frame clones are kept and a portion is missing. This sample has 200,000 to 250,000 clones; approximately 13% occur once, and the top ten carry about 0.02%. Sequencing used naive CD4+ T cells from blood. These receptors came from a man younger than 40 with type 1 diabetes. CDR3s leave out the opening cysteine and the closing phenylalanine or tryptophan.

TRBJ1-2	TRBV6-5	ASSYRTGDGYT
TRBJ2-3	TRBV5-4	ASRTGGLGTTDTQY
TRBJ1-1	TRBV7-9	ASSSSYEAF
TRBJ2-1	TRBV7-9	ASSSSGGTRNEQF
TRBJ2-7	TRBV6-5	ASSYSSGDGYEQY
TRBJ2-3	TRBV18	ASSPSADPANTDTQY
TRBJ2-3	TRBV9	ASSDWTGRADTQY
TRBJ1-3	TRBV11-2	ASSFRVSGNTIY
TRBJ2-3	TRBV6-5	ASSRLGTQY
TRBJ2-5	TRBV9	ASSARTSGETQY
TRBJ2-5	TRBV6-1	ASSPRGTQY
TRBJ2-1	TRBV4-1	ASSQERTSYGPKQF
TRBJ1-1	TRBV6-6	ASNKGTGFTEAF
TRBJ2-1	TRBV7-9	ASSLARTGGNEQF
TRBJ2-1	TRBV5-4	ASSLRDRGTNEQF
TRBJ1-2	TRBV7-9	ASSLGLPTGGGYT
TRBJ2-1	TRBV5-1	ASSASGRTYNEQF
TRBJ1-2	TRBV2	ASSRQALGDGYT
TRBJ2-7	TRBV9	ASSVGVSSYEQY
TRBJ2-7	TRBV9	ASSGASHRQY
TRBJ2-7	TRBV11-2	ASSPRRVYEQY
TRBJ2-5	TRBV25-1	ASSEYWEETQY
TRBJ2-2	TRBV9	ASSATGQNTGELF
TRBJ1-1	TRBV30	AWDRGREAF
TRBJ2-5	TRBV11-2	ASSAHGPKSQETQY
TRBJ2-5	TRBV6-1	ASSEELAGGPSETQY
TRBJ2-7	TRBV30	AWAQGLAREQY
TRBJ1-6	TRBV6-5	ASSYGTGWPPLH
TRBJ2-2	TRBV11-2	ASSLVGGNTGELF
TRBJ1-2	TRBV25-1	ASSEQLYGYT
TRBJ1-6	TRBV25-1	ASSEWGLPLH
TRBJ2-7	TRBV5-1	ASSLGQGAYEQY
TRBJ1-2	TRBV5-6	ASSLLIGQGTYGYT
TRBJ2-1	TRBV11-2	ACRWDRVSDEQF
TRBJ2-5	TRBV5-4	ASSLAGAGETQY
TRBJ2-3	TRBV11-2	ASSFTASTDTQY
TRBJ2-3	TRBV18	ASSRPDAGGYPDTQY
TRBJ2-7	TRBV6-5	ASSYSLAKVAYEQY
TRBJ1-2	TRBV28	ASSSGQFYGYT
TRBJ1-1	TRBV4-1	ASSQDEGERSEAF
TRBJ2-1	TRBV5-1	ASSLGLAGVYEQF
TRBJ2-7	TRBV27	ASSPAGGGYEQY
TRBJ1-2	TRBV7-9	ASSFPSFHGYT
TRBJ1-5	TRBV7-9	ASSFGHSNQPQH
TRBJ1-5	TRBV5-1	ASSLSSGDNQPQH
TRBJ2-6	TRBV6-6	ASTSSSGANVLT
TRBJ2-5	TRBV25-1	ASSDPGSQETQY
TRBJ2-7	TRBV18	ASSPRTSGSSYEQY
TRBJ2-7	TRBV30	AWSVQGEQY
TRBJ1-5	TRBV7-9	ASSPNRDNQPQH
TRBJ1-2	TRBV9	ASSASSGGGYT
TRBJ1-1	TRBV29-1	SVVRDLNTEAF
TRBJ2-5	TRBV29-1	SHLDSQETQY